Below are 9 T cell receptor beta chains sequenced from a single sample in a study of T-cell memory formation after mild COVID-19. Via MiXCR, TCRdb re-called the 5' RACE reads, giving one row per CDR3 protein. The sample has approximately 480,000 distinct CDR3 sequences; around a sixth are singletons. The sample comprised PBMCs or a T cell subset sorted from them (not recorded which). The receptor set was obtained from an adult woman who had mild COVID-19 (a few samples of this study predate the infection). Cell type and time point are not known.

The rearrangement joins TRBV25-1 to TRBJ1-1; 7 bases align to TRBD1. The ends lost 5 bases at V and 1 base at J; junction bases unmatched: 7. CDR1 and CDR2 (germline): MGHDK, SYGVNS. The CDR3 loop spans 15 amino acids. The CDR3 is CASSWPGQRNTEAFF. CDR3 nucleotide sequence: TGTGCCAGCAGTTGGCCGGGACAGAGGAACACTGAAGCTTTCTTT.

The table lists this clonotype with a few counts. V gene TRBV9 combines with J gene TRBJ2-7; D gene unclear. The CDR3 is 14 residues long. Trimming removed 0 bases at V and 3 bases at J, with 10 bases between. Germline CDR1 and CDR2: SGDLS and YYNGEE. As DNA, the CDR3 is TGTGCCAGCAGCGTAGCTACCTTTGGCTACGAGCAGTACTTC. Protein product: CASSVATFGYEQYF.

Only a few counts were recorded for this clonotype. The V gene is TRBV12-3 or TRBV12-4, the J gene TRBJ2-2, with TRBD2 identical over 7 bases. CDR3 length: 16 residues. V shed 1 base, J shed 3 bases, and the junction held 5 bases outside the gene matches. CDR3 sequence: CASSLVLAGDTGELFF. In nucleotides, the CDR3 is TGTGCCAGCAGTTTAGTCTTAGCGGGTGACACCGGGGAGCTGTTTTTT.

This clonotype came up many times. CDR3 region: CSARATGISSYNSPLHF. CDR3 DNA sequence: TGCAGTGCTAGGGCGACAGGGATCAGCTCCTATAATTCACCCCTCCACTTT. The chain carries TRBV20-1 and TRBJ1-6, with 7 bases that match TRBD1. V shed 3 bases, J shed 0 bases, and the junction held 8 bases outside the gene matches. The germline V gene encodes CDR1 DFQATT and CDR2 SNEGSKA (reference sequence). The CDR3 is 17 amino acids.

The chain uses TRBV6-5 and TRBJ1-1; perhaps TRBD1 as D (6 bases). The V end was cut by 5 bases, the J end by 4 bases, with 11 bases between. The CDR3 covers 13 residues. Germline loops: CDR1 MNHEY, CDR2 SVGAGI. CDR3 sequence reads: CASSRTVRTEAFF. CDR3 DNA: TGTGCCAGCAGTCGGACAGTACGCACTGAAGCTTTCTTT.

The chain is built from TRBV24-1 and TRBJ2-4, with a tentative D call TRBD2 (5 bases). The CDR3 is 16 residues long. The germline V gene has CDR1 KGHDR and CDR2 SFDVKD. V was clipped by 3 bases and J by 3 bases, with 14 bases between them. The CDR3 is CATSDPDPGGKNIQYF. CDR3 DNA: TGTGCCACCAGTGATCCCGACCCAGGAGGCAAAAACATTCAGTACTTC.

The chain joins TRBV6-2 or TRBV6-3 to TRBJ2-3; D is unresolved. The CDR3 is made up of 14 amino acids. The germline V gene encodes CDR1 MNHEY and CDR2 SVGEGT. Trimming cost V 2 bases and J 2 bases, with 8 bases left between them. DNA for the CDR3: TGTGCCAGCAGTTACCGAGCACCCACAGATACGCAGTATTTT. This gives the protein CASSYRAPTDTQYF.

This clonotype was observed a few times. V usage is TRBV2 and J usage is TRBJ2-7; D is undetermined. V was cut by 0 bases and J by 2 bases, with 8 bases left in between. Germline CDR1 and CDR2: SNHLY and FYNNEI. This CDR3 comprises 14 residues. The CDR3 region is CASSEAGRTYEQYF. The CDR3 region has the DNA TGTGCCAGCAGTGAAGCGGGCAGGACCTACGAGCAGTACTTC.

This sequence joins TRBV12-3 or TRBV12-4 and TRBJ2-5, with D maybe TRBD1 (5 bases). The CDR3 extends over 15 amino acids. V was cut by 1 base and J by 4 bases, with 13 bases left in between. The CDR3 here is CASSLEGREGETQYF. The CDR3 DNA reads TGTGCCAGCAGTTTAGAAGGCAGGGAAGGAGAGACCCAGTACTTC.